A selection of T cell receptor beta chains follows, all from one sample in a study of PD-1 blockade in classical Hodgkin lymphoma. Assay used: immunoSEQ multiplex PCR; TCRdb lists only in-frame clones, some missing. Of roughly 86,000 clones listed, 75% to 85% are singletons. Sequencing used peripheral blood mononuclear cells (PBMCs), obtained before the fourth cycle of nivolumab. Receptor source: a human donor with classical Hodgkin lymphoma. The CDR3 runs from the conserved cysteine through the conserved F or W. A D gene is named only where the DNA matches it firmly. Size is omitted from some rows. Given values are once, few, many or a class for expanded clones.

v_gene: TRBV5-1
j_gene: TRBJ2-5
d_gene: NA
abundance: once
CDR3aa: CASSTVGLRGETQYF
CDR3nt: TGCGCCAGCAGCACCGTCGGACTCCGAGGAGAGACCCAGTACTTC

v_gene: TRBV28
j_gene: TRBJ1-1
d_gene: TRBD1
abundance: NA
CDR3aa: CASTHSGGGGTEAFF
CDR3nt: TGTGCCAGCACCCATTCAGGGGGCGGTGGCACTGAAGCTTTCTTT

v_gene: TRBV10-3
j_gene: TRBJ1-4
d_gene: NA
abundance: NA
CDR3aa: CATYFGRGEKLFF
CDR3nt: TGTGCCACCTACTTTGGGCGCGGTGAAAAACTGTTTTTT

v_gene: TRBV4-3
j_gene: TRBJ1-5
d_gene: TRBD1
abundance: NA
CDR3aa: CASSRETGGNQPQHF
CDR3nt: TGCGCCAGCAGCCGTGAGACAGGGGGGAATCAGCCCCAGCATTTT

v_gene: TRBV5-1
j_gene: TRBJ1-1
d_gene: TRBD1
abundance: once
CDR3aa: CASRPTGVAPEAFF
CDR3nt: TGCGCCAGTCGCCCGACAGGGGTTGCGCCTGAAGCTTTCTTT

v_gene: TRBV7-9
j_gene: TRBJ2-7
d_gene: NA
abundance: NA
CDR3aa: CASSLAGSPYEQYF
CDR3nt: TGTGCCAGCAGCTTAGCGGGATCACCCTACGAGCAGTACTTC

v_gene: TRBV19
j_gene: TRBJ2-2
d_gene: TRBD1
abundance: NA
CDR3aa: CATTLQDRGVTGELFF
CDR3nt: TGTGCCACCACCTTACAGGACAGGGGGGTGACCGGGGAGCTGTTTTTT

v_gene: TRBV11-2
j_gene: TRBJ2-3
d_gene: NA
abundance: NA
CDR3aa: CASSLEHGTDTQYF
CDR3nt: TGTGCCAGCAGCTTAGAACACGGCACAGATACGCAGTATTTT

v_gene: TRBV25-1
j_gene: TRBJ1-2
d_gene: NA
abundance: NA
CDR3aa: CASRVGTYGYTF
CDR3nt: TGTGCCAGCAGAGTGGGGACCTATGGCTACACCTTC

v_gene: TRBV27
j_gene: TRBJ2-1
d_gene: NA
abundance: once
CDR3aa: CASSEGGGPSSYNEQFF
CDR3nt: TGTGCCAGCAGCGAGGGGGGAGGGCCGAGCTCCTACAATGAGCAGTTCTTC

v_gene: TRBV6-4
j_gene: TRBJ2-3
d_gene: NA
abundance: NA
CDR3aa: CASSDGVQGTSTDTQYF
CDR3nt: TGTGCCAGCAGTGACGGGGTCCAGGGAACTAGCACAGATACGCAGTATTTT

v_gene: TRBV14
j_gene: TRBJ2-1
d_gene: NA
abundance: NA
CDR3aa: CASSQGRVLRYNEQFF
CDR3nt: TGTGCCAGCAGCCAAGGTCGGGTCTTAAGGTACAATGAGCAGTTCTTC

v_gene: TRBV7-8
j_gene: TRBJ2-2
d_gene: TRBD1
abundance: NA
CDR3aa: CASSPGGQALTGELFF
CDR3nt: TGTGCCAGCAGCCCGGGTGGACAGGCTTTAACCGGGGAGCTGTTTTTT

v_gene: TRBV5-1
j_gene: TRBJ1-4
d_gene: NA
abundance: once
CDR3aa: CASSLRAGLNEKLFF
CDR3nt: TGCGCCAGCAGCTTGCGAGCAGGGCTTAATGAAAAACTGTTTTTT

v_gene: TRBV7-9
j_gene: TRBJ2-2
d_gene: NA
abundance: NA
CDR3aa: CASSLFGPNTGELFF
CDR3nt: TGTGCCAGCAGCTTATTCGGACCTAACACCGGGGAGCTGTTTTTT

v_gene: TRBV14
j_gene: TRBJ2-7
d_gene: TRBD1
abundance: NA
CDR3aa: CASSLTGFYEQYF
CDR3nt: TGTGCCAGCAGTTTGACAGGGTTTTACGAGCAGTACTTC

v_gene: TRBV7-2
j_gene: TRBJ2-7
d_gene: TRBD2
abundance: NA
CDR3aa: CASSLVAGGGGEQYF
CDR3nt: TGTGCCAGCAGCTTAGTTGCGGGGGGTGGCGGGGAGCAGTACTTC

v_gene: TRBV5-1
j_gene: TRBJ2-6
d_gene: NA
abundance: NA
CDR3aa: CASSDPGTGANVLTF
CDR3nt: TGCGCCAGCAGCGACCCAGGGACTGGGGCCAACGTCCTGACTTTC

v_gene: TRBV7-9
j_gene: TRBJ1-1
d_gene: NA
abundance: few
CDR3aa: CASSQGGYTEAFF
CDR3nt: TGTGCCAGCAGCCAGGGAGGGTACACTGAAGCTTTCTTT

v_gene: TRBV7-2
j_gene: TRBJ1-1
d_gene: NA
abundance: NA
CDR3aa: CASSLVQGRQDTEAFF
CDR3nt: TGTGCCAGCAGCTTAGTCCAGGGGCGCCAGGACACTGAAGCTTTCTTT

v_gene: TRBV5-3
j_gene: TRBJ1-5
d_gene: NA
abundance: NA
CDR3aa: CARSLAENSNQPQHF
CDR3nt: TGTGCCAGAAGCTTGGCAGAGAATAGCAATCAGCCCCAGCATTTT

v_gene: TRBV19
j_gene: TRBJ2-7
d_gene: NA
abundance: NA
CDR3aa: CASSTDWGYEQYF
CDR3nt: TGTGCCAGTAGTACCGACTGGGGGTACGAGCAGTACTTC